The rows below give T cell receptor beta chains drawn from one sample of a study of tissue T cells after allogeneic stem cell transplantation. Repertoires were generated with immunoSEQ multiplex PCR, while TCRdb's copy carries only in-frame clones and drops some. The table includes about 4,700 clones, roughly two thirds detected once. The source was duodenal tissue, collected at autopsy. These receptors were obtained from a female patient aged 18 to 55 with steroid-refractory graft-versus-host disease after an allogeneic stem cell transplant. Part of the T cell pool may stem from the graft donor. Each CDR3 is given with its conserved first and last residue.

v_gene: TRBV28
CDR3aa: CASSFLIWTGNTGELFF

v_gene: TRBV5-1
CDR3aa: CASSLTGEGQPQHF

v_gene: TRBV29-1
CDR3aa: CSVVLTPSTDTQYF

v_gene: TRBV27
CDR3aa: CASSWRGLSYNEQFF

v_gene: TRBV29-1
CDR3aa: CSVRGPGELFF

v_gene: TRBV19
CDR3aa: CASSIGTGNTEAFF

v_gene: TRBV24-1
CDR3aa: CATSDLGLAPETQYF

v_gene: TRBV27
CDR3aa: CASSPTRRGSTDTQYF

v_gene: TRBV5-6
CDR3aa: CASSWASTDTQYF

v_gene: TRBV27
CDR3aa: CATQGPSGTYLAKNIQYF

v_gene: TRBV7-9
CDR3aa: CASSSILRLAGIIDEQFF

v_gene: TRBV10-3
CDR3aa: CAISAGPYGYTF

v_gene: TRBV2
CDR3aa: CASLTQGAGYEQYF

v_gene: TRBV4-1
CDR3aa: CASSQEIGFTEAFF

v_gene: TRBV5-4
CDR3aa: CASSLPERRYEQYF

v_gene: TRBV5-6
CDR3aa: CASSFSPYNSPLHF